This TCR beta chain was identified during a study of identical twins (dated by TCRdb to between 2015 and 2016). In the study overall: TCR alpha and beta repertoires from monozygotic twins, unrelated adults of various ages and cord blood were deep-sequenced to test whether fetal clonotypes persist. To rule out contamination, replicate twin experiments were performed at different times with different library preparation protocols. Results and caveats for the whole study, not just this receptor: Compared with coincidental sharing between unrelated individuals, out-of-frame TCR alpha sequences shared between twins showed an excess of sequences with low generation probability. In beta out-of-frame sequences, excess twin sharing was weaker, because having fewer shared sequences lowered the signal-to-noise ratio. Because the same donors could not be followed over many years, conclusions were based on cross-sectional statistical analysis. Fewer insertions were carried by abundant cord blood beta clonotypes, a similar but weaker trend appeared in young adult naive repertoires, and no such trend appeared in memory repertoires. In monozygotic twins, recombination models systematically underestimated out-of-frame TCR alpha sharing, but the models matched the sharing seen between unrelated individuals. Zero-insertion analyses could be partly confounded by invariant T cells such as MAIT and iNKT, though diverse VJ usage argued against such confounding for most clonotypes.

The germline V end is reduced by 5 bases and the J end by 1 base; junction bases left unmatched: 9. From a lookup of the germline V gene, CDR1 and CDR2 are KGHDR and SFDVKD. Counted from cysteine to phenylalanine, this CDR3 has 18 amino acids. Only the CDR3 part of the read is kept: 54 bases, read in frame from the first base. The library was generated by 5' RACE. For sequencing, an Illumina HiSeq 2000 was employed. A universal primer binding site was introduced by template switching, and a unique molecular identifier was present in the final cDNA, enabling accurate counting of TCR cDNA molecules. Specific primers in the conserved constant-segment region were used to synthesize first-strand cDNA for TCR alpha and beta chains. Each cDNA library was double barcoded, with a SMART-Mk sample barcode plus Illumina barcodes, to control for contamination. TruSeq adapter sequences, together with Illumina sample barcodes, were added in two successive PCR steps. The Illumina HiSeq platform was used with custom primers to sequence TCR alpha and beta cDNA libraries. On the authors' methods: Raw reads were processed with MiGEC to extract unique molecular identifiers, and MiXCR was used to determine CDR3 positions. For each individual, recombination models were inferred using an EM algorithm with the repgenHMM and IGoR tools. Shared clonotype analysis was performed with the tcR package in R, normalizing sharing by the product of cloneset sizes. Out-of-frame nonproductive sequences were analyzed to study raw recombination free of thymic and clonal selection effects. Using fastp at Q25 and MiXCR, TCRdb reprocessed the public reads and kept productive beta chains. Each CDR3 protein gets just one entry, which takes the most common genes and DNA from the rows behind it. The V and J calls here are based on TCRdb, not the publication. In this sample the table shows about 530,000 distinct CDR3 sequences, 20% to 25% of which occur a single time. 0.48% of the sample is taken by the ten largest.

All donors were healthy Caucasians. The twin cohort comprised three pairs of female monozygotic twins, all aged about 18 to 30 years. CD4+ and CD8+ T cell populations were isolated with positive isolation kits from Invitrogen. This clonotype turned up a few times. Its antigen specificity is not known. The input lacks base qualities; no much larger clone sits a single base away. These same data were also listed under a study on yellow fever vaccine responses in identical twins. In that second paper, the authors write: According to the authors, the vaccine-induced T cell response in identical twins seemed to be partly convergent and partly specific to each individual. In identical twins, the study followed T cell clones that responded to the vaccine with precision.

The chain was built from TRBV24-1 and TRBJ2-2; 10 nucleotides in the junction match TRBD2. The source material was CD4+ T cells sorted from blood. This clonotype was obtained from a woman aged 18-30 years in good health. CDR3 region: CATSGVSGRALNTGELFF. The DNA sequence reads TGTGCCACCAGTGGTGTAAGCGGGAGGGCCTTGAACACCGGGGAGCTGTTTTTT.